Presented here are 12 T cell receptor beta chains from one specimen sequenced in a study of blood T cell repertoires in COVID-19. This table comes from immunoSEQ multiplex PCR, and its TCRdb copy is limited to in-frame clones, with some not included. The top ten clones hold around 8.5% of a sample with about 140,000 clones, about 86% of them seen once. Sequencing was done on a sample of peripheral blood. These receptors were obtained from a human donor in a cohort sampled during active COVID-19.

This clone was picked up a small number of times. This chain joins TRBV28 and TRBJ1-6; no reliable D call. V lost 3 bases, J lost 0 bases, and 9 bases lay in between. This CDR3 is built from 16 residues. Per the germline V gene, CDR1 is MDHEN and CDR2 is SYDVKM. CDR3 nucleotides: TGTGCCAGCAGTTTGCGAGGTATCTCCTATAATTCACCCCTCCACTTT. Translated, it gives CASSLRGISYNSPLHF.

The V gene is TRBV4-3, the J gene TRBJ2-3; TRBD1 matches 7 bases. CDR1 and CDR2 from the germline V gene are LGHNA and YSLEER. The trim removed 0 bases at V and 10 bases at J, leaving 19 bases unmatched. The CDR3 totals 18 residues. CDR3 loop: CASSQESPGQRPEGAQYF. The DNA of the CDR3 is TGCGCCAGCAGCCAAGAATCCCCGGGACAGCGTCCCGAGGGTGCGCAGTATTTT.

J is TRBJ2-7 and V is TRBV6-5, with 9 bases identical to TRBD2. The CDR3 runs to 15 residues. The germline gives CDR1 MNHEY, CDR2 SVGAGI. V gave up 2 bases and J gave up 3 bases; unmatched junction bases: 5. The CDR3 nucleotides read TGTGCCAGCAGTTACCTCGCGGGGGGGATCTACGAGCAGTACTTC. Translated, it gives CASSYLAGGIYEQYF.

The chain recombines TRBV3-1 (or the pseudogene TRBV3-2) with TRBJ2-7, with 10 bases fitting TRBD2. The germline gives CDR1 LGHDT, CDR2 YNNKEL (reference sequence). The CDR3 is made up of 15 amino acids. V was clipped by 1 base and J by 2 bases; unmatched bases: 2. The CDR3 DNA reads as TGTGCCAGCAGCCAAGGTCTAGCGGGGGCCTACGAGCAGTACTTC. This translates into CASSQGLAGAYEQYF.

The CDR3, as DNA: TGCGCCAGCAGCCGAAACCGGGACAGTAAATACGAGCAGTACTTC. It specifies CASSRNRDSKYEQYF. The chain is built from TRBV4-3 and TRBJ2-7; 7 bases agree with TRBD1. Germline CDR1 reads LGHNA; CDR2 reads YSLEER. This CDR3 is built from 15 residues. Losses at the gene ends were 4 bases for V and 4 bases for J; bases not matched to a gene: 10.

The rearrangement links TRBV6-2 or TRBV6-3 to TRBJ2-1; D ambiguous. This CDR3 has 17 amino acids. Germline V lookup: CDR1 MNHEY, CDR2 SVGEGT. V was trimmed by 2 bases and J by 7 bases, leaving 21 bases between them. In DNA form, the CDR3 reads TGTGCCAGCAGTTACCTTCCTCTTACGTCTAGGATTAATGAGCAGTTCTTC. Its protein is CASSYLPLTSRINEQFF.

This chain joins TRBV10-3 and TRBJ1-1; the D gene is possibly TRBD1 (5 bases). The V gene lost 5 bases and the J gene lost 0 bases, with 10 bases spanning the gap. Looked up from germline, CDR1 is ENHRY and CDR2 is SYGVKD. The CDR3 is made up of 14 amino acids. The CDR3 DNA is TGTGCCATCAGTCCCGGGGGTGTGAACACTGAAGCTTTCTTT. Translation gives CAISPGGVNTEAFF.

The rearrangement joins TRBV11-1 to TRBJ1-4, with TRBD1 matching over 8 bases. Germline CDR1 SGHAT, CDR2 FQDESV (reference sequence). V was pared by 5 bases and J by 8 bases, with 10 bases of the junction left unmatched. This CDR3 contains 15 residues. The chain's CDR3 is CASSAPQGGSEKLFF. The CDR3 DNA reads as TGTGCCAGCAGCGCCCCACAGGGGGGCAGCGAAAAACTGTTTTTT.

The CDR3 bases are TGTGCCAGCAGTTTCCCTAGGGGACAATCCTACGAGCAGTACTTC. It codes for CASSFPRGQSYEQYF. This sequence joins TRBV28 and TRBJ2-7; tentative D call: TRBD1 (6 bases). V dropped 3 bases and J dropped 1 base, with 13 bases sitting between them. Germline CDR1 is MDHEN and CDR2 is SYDVKM. The CDR3 is 15 residues long. Drawing the rest from reference TRBV28 and TRBJ2-7, the complete variable domain is DVKVTQSSRYLVKRTGEKVFLECVQDMDHENMFWYRQDPGLGLRLIYFSYDVKMKEKGDIPEGYSVSREKKERFSLILESASTNQTSMYLCASSFPRGQSYEQYFGPGTRLTVT.

This sequence joins TRBV20-1 and TRBJ2-7; 9 nucleotides agree with TRBD2. The CDR3 runs to 16 residues. CDR1 is DFQATT, CDR2 SNEGSKA, per germline (reference sequence). V lost 3 bases, J lost 1 base, and 10 bases stayed unmatched. The CDR3 loop reads CSASASGTSSSYEQYF. DNA for the CDR3: TGCAGTGCTAGTGCATCCGGGACTAGCTCATCCTACGAGCAGTACTTC.

The chain couples TRBV2 to TRBJ2-7, with a weak D call TRBD1 (6 bases). CDR3 size: 13 residues. V gave up 10 bases and J gave up 0 bases, with 13 bases separating them. Per germline, CDR1 SNHLY and CDR2 FYNNEI. The CDR3 region has the DNA TGTGCCACCGTGACAGGACTCTCCTACGAGCAGTACTTC. Its protein is CATVTGLSYEQYF.

V usage is TRBV23-1 and J usage is TRBJ2-5; TRBD1 is a possible D gene (5 bases). TRBV23-1 is an ORF for which the function is uncertain. The CDR3 length is 13 residues. V was shortened by 8 bases and J by 1 base, with 11 bases between the two germline ends. DNA of the CDR3: TGCGCCAGCGAGACAGTTAGCCAAGAGACCCAGTACTTC. This gives the protein CASETVSQETQYF.